What follows describes a single T cell receptor beta chain. Base qualities are not provided; no much larger clone lies one nucleotide away. According to the study, the label for this sample's time point signals: cells obtained before transplantation from donor or recipient. In the mixed lymphocyte reactions, about 200,000 CFSE-labeled pre-transplant responders were plated with about 200,000 irradiated violet-dye-labeled stimulators and cultured for 5 to 6 days. Proliferating CD3+CD4+CFSE-low and CD3+CD8+CFSE-low responder cells were FACS-sorted on a BD Influx sorter after the mixed lymphocyte reaction. The CDR3 has 18 amino acids, counting the end cysteine and phenylalanine. Only CDR3 DNA is held: 54 bases, read in frame from base 1. CDR1 LNHDA and CDR2 SQIVND are derived from the germline V gene (reference sequence). Compared with germline, V lacks 2 bases and J lacks 2 bases; bases without a gene match: 7.

This entry comes from a study of graft-versus-host responses after intestinal transplantation (dated by TCRdb to about 2021). For the study in its entirety: Recipients received multivisceral, liver-intestinal, or isolated intestinal transplants. Graft-versus-host and host-versus-graft alloreactive T cell clones were tracked in the graft, circulation and bone marrow after intestinal transplantation using bulk TCR-beta CDR3 sequencing. All recipients received anti-thymocyte globulin induction followed by maintenance tacrolimus and steroids for around three years. Rather than being sequenced by the commercial service, samples from three later patients were sequenced in-house on an Illumina MiSeq and processed with MiXCR. The cohort enrolled some 23 intestinal transplant recipients, one of whom was a retransplant, and a few patients without pretransplant specimens were excluded. Alloreactive clones were identified by sequencing pre-transplant mixed lymphocyte reaction products and comparing these products with unstimulated pre-transplant donor and recipient T cells. Donor T cell macrochimerism was defined as a peak of at least 4% donor T cells among recipient peripheral blood mononuclear cells.

The library relied on the immunoSEQ multiplex PCR assay. For most patients, genomic DNA was isolated with the Qiagen DNeasy Blood and Tissue Kit and shipped frozen to Adaptive Biotechnologies for TCR sequencing. High-throughput TCR-beta CDR3 sequencing of genomic DNA from most patients was performed by Adaptive Biotechnologies. Processing in the source paper ran as follows. Adaptive's ImmunoSEQ software supplied the TCR sequencing data for 15 to 20 patients, while MiXCR and VDJtools were used to process three other patients. To correct CD4 versus CD8 sorting errors, sequences present in both subsets at a frequency ratio below 5:1 were removed. CDR3 nucleotide sequences shared by donor and recipient were removed because the origin of these sequences could not be assigned. To count as alloreactive, a clone needed at least 2-fold expansion over unstimulated cells and a minimum CFSE-low frequency of 0.002% (template counts) or 0.001% (read counts). Clones detected in sequenced pre-transplant spleen, lymph node, or MLR CFSE-low populations of the donor or recipient were defined as mappable. Cumulative frequency of alloreactive clones was calculated as a percentage of all sequences weighted by copy number. TCRdb limited this immuneACCESS table to in-frame rearrangements with V and J called. A share of clones is missing; checked studies link under half to unresolved V genes, and the rest is unexplained. The DNA was the basis for D and trimming; V, J and clone size are from that table. The sample data list roughly 14,000 clones, and about 29% of these were observed just once. The ten largest clonotypes hold roughly 4% of the sample.

Points the paper makes about the study in general: GvH clones were detected in recipient bone marrow, and some of these GvH clones were observed earlier in ileal mucosa or blood, consistent with an intestinal mucosal origin. The conclusions were limited by the relatively low number and heterogeneity of the intestinal transplant patients. High GvH to HvG T cell clonal ratios were observed in the allografts of patients with donor T cell macrochimerism. Early after transplant, peak levels of circulating GvH clones were associated with declines in HvG clones.

The sequenced sample was alloreactive CD4+ T cells from a mixed lymphocyte reaction culture, obtained before intestinal transplant. The cell subset or site label, as the study defines it: CFSE-low proliferating T cells sorted from approximately 6-day pre-transplant mixed lymphocyte reaction (GvH or HvG direction). This TCR derives from a human patient who received an intestinal transplant. The rearranged chain carries TRBV19 and TRBJ2-6; 9 bases in the middle match TRBD1. The CDR3 here reads CASSIFGTGRAGANVLTF. The DNA sequence reads TGTGCCAGTAGTATATTCGGGACAGGGCGAGCTGGGGCCAACGTCCTGACTTTC.